This T cell receptor beta chain was observed in a study of blood T cells in healthy people across ages. This CDR3 region has 15 residues. CDR1 is MNHNY, CDR2 SVGAGI, per germline (reference sequence). V shed 7 bases and J 1 base; nucleotides not matched to a gene: 8. A sample-barcoded 5' primer and a J-beta primer mix were used in a second PCR of about 6 to 11 cycles. One entry per CDR3 protein, called by TCRdb with MiXCR from the 5' RACE reads. The sample has about 1.5 million distinct CDR3 sequences; approximately 43% are singletons. Study findings and constraints: Whereas aged donors had fewer naive CD4+ cells, long-lived donors had more of them and higher diversity. A roughly linear fall in TCR beta diversity per million T cells was seen with increasing age.

In regard to this clonotype: Its antigen remains unidentified.

This TCR derives from a woman between 18 and 29 years old in good health. Sequenced: blood. This chain uses TRBV6-6 with TRBJ1-1; TRBD1 agrees at 8 bases. CDR3 in DNA: TGTGCCAGCACCCGAAGGCAGGGGGCGAACACTGAAGCTTTCTTT. Its translation: CASTRRQGANTEAFF.